One T cell receptor (beta chain) is described in this entry. Its antigen is undetermined. One end of the junction is discordant with germline, which a read error may explain. The data were obtained in a study of post-analysis software for immune sequencing data. Unique molecular identifiers tagged the TCR beta cDNA libraries. TCRdb reprocessed the PCR reads via MiXCR and lists one record per CDR3 protein. The sample holds about 770,000 distinct CDR3 sequences; more than 45% are singletons and the top ten take roughly 5.2%. Germline values: CDR1 SGHTA, CDR2 FQGNSA. This CDR3 is 16 amino acids long. General study findings and limits: In patients, five or six TRBV segments were more frequent than in controls, with TRBV5-6, TRBV5-1 and TRBV20-1 among them.

The TCR was taken from a girl aged 5 to 17 with multiple sclerosis. This chain joins TRBV7-2 and TRBJ2-7, with D tentatively TRBD2 (5 bases). Judging by the DNA end, TRBJ2-5 fits better; the J call may be wrong. The sequencing input was blood. CDR3 in DNA: TGTGCCAGCAGCTTAGTAGGTCGGGGTGGGCAAGGGACCCAGTACTTC. Its protein product is CASSLVGRGGQGTQYF.